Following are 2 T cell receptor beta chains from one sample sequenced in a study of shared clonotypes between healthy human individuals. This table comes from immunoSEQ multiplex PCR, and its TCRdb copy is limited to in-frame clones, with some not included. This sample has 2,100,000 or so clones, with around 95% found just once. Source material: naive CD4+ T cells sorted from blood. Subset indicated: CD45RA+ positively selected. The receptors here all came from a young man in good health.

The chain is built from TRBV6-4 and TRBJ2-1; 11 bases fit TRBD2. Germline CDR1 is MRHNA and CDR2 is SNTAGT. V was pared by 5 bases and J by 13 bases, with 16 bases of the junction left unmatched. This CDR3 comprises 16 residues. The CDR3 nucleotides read TGTGCCAGCAGTACTAGCGGGAGTTCGGATGGTCTCCGACAGTTCTTC. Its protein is CASSTSGSSDGLRQFF.

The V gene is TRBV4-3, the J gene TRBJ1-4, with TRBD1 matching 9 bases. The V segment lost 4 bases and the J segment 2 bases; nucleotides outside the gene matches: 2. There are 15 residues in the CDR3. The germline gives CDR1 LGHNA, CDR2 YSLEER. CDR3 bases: TGCGCCAGCAGCCCTGACAGGGGGACTAATGAAAAACTGTTTTTT. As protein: CASSPDRGTNEKLFF.